Listed here are 19 T cell receptor beta chains from one sample, sequenced in a study of blood T cell repertoires in COVID-19. Data came from immunoSEQ multiplex PCR; TCRdb stores just in-frame clones and leaves some out. The data contain some 300,000 clones, about nine tenths of them singletons. Sequencing input: PBMCs or T cells enriched from blood (not recorded which). These receptors all come from a woman in her forties who had recovered from COVID-19.

The chain recombines TRBV2 with TRBJ1-4; D unclear. Trimming left V 1 base short and J 16 bases short, with 10 bases between. The germline CDR1 and CDR2 sequences are SNHLY and FYNNEI. This CDR3 region has 11 residues. The CDR3 loop is CASSEGASQFF. The CDR3 DNA is TGTGCCAGCAGTGAAGGGGCGAGCCAGTTTTTT.

The chain employs TRBV7-9 and TRBJ2-1; D perhaps matches TRBD1 (5 bases). The CDR3 runs to 14 residues. The germline gives CDR1 SEHNR, CDR2 FQNEAQ (reference sequence). Trimming stripped 5 bases from V and 11 bases from J, with 19 bases between. CDR3 loop: CASSLRPYPGQQFF. For the CDR3, the DNA is TGTGCCAGCAGCCTCCGACCCTACCCAGGGCAGCAGTTCTTC.

The rearrangement uses TRBV11-2 and TRBJ1-6, with a possible D match to TRBD1 (6 bases). Deletions cut 1 base from V and 10 bases from J, with 14 bases between. This CDR3 is built from 15 residues. Germline V gives CDR1 SGHAT, CDR2 FQNNGV. CDR3 protein: CASSLAWGQVSPLHF. In DNA, the CDR3 is TGTGCCAGCAGCTTAGCTTGGGGGCAGGTCTCACCCCTCCACTTT.

This chain uses TRBV5-1 with TRBJ1-2, with 7 bases aligning to TRBD1. Germline loops: CDR1 SGHRS, CDR2 YFSETQ. The CDR3 loop spans 13 amino acids. Losses at the gene ends were 5 bases for V and 3 bases for J; bases not matched to a gene: 4. DNA for the CDR3: TGCGCCAGCAGACCTACAGGGGACTATGGCTACACCTTC. Encoded protein: CASRPTGDYGYTF.

The chain combines TRBV10-1 with TRBJ1-5; perhaps TRBD1 as D (5 bases). The CDR3 has 13 residues. The V end lost 5 bases, the J end lost 4 bases, and 9 bases lay between the germline ends. The germline V gene encodes CDR1 WNHNN and CDR2 SYGVQD (reference sequence). In DNA, the CDR3 is TGCGCCAGCAGTCCTGACAGAAATCAGCCCCAGCATTTT. It codes for CASSPDRNQPQHF.

This sequence joins TRBV19 and TRBJ1-1, with 9 nucleotides matching TRBD1. CDR1 is LNHDA, CDR2 SQIVND, per germline (reference sequence). Losses at the gene ends were 6 bases for V and 7 bases for J; bases not matched to a gene: 9. This CDR3 spans 14 amino acids. The CDR3 reads CASSLTTGGYEAFF. The CDR3 region has the DNA TGTGCCAGTAGCCTTACGACAGGGGGGTATGAAGCTTTCTTT.

This sequence joins TRBV7-3 and TRBJ2-5; 8 positions agree with TRBD2. The CDR3 consists of 15 residues. V trimming: 4 bases; J trimming: 2 bases; junction bases outside the gene matches: 6. CDR1 is SGHTA, CDR2 FQGTGA, per germline. CDR3 protein: CASSSYPGGQETQYF. CDR3 bases: TGTGCCAGCAGCTCCTACCCGGGGGGGCAAGAGACCCAGTACTTC.

This sequence joins TRBV30 and TRBJ2-2; possibly TRBD2 for D (5 bases). Germline lookup yields CDR1 GTSNPN and CDR2 SVGIG (reference sequence). The CDR3 covers 15 residues. The germline V and J ends were trimmed by 0 bases and 4 bases, with 12 bases remaining between them. CDR3 sequence: CAWSVHTGFTGELFF. The DNA for the CDR3 is TGTGCCTGGAGTGTACACACGGGGTTCACCGGGGAGCTGTTTTTT.

The chain recombines TRBV18 with TRBJ2-3; 7 nucleotides line up with TRBD2. CDR1 is KGHSH and CDR2 is LQKENI in the germline V gene. V lost 3 bases and J lost 2; bases outside the gene matches: 8. The length of the CDR3 is 16 residues. CDR3 DNA sequence: TGTGCCAGCTCACCCGAGGTTACTAGCGCCACAGATACGCAGTATTTT. Translated: CASSPEVTSATDTQYF.

The chain uses TRBV20-1 and TRBJ2-1; D is unresolved. Trimming cost V 3 bases and J 6 bases, with 6 bases left between them. From germline, CDR1 is DFQATT and CDR2 SNEGSKA (reference sequence). The CDR3 is 11 amino acids. The DNA for the CDR3 is TGCAGTGCTAGCCTGGCCAATGAGCAGTTCTTC. Protein product: CSASLANEQFF.

This clone has only a few counts. The genes are TRBV30 and TRBJ2-6; 9 bases map to TRBD1. The V gene's germline CDR1 is GTSNPN and CDR2 SVGIG (reference sequence). The length of the CDR3 is 19 residues. Losses at the gene ends were 2 bases for V and 0 bases for J; bases not matched to a gene: 11. The CDR3 DNA follows: TGTGCCTGGAGTCCTCCCCCGGGACAGGGTCGCTCTGGGGCCAACGTCCTGACTTTC. Its translation is CAWSPPPGQGRSGANVLTF.

The sample holds one count of this clone. The chain is built from TRBV6-5 and TRBJ1-1; TRBD1 might be the D (5 bases). V lost 10 bases to trimming and J lost 1 base, with 10 bases between them. This CDR3 is 12 amino acids long. Germline CDR1 reads MNHEY; CDR2 reads SVGAGI. The CDR3 region has the DNA TGTGCCATGGGGCGCGGGAACACTGAAGCTTTCTTT. Amino acid sequence: CAMGRGNTEAFF.

This clone has more than one count but fewer than ten. The V gene is TRBV5-5, the J gene TRBJ2-7, with D possibly matching TRBD2 (5 bases). The CDR3 contains 14 residues. Germline CDR1 and CDR2: SGHKS and YYEKEE (reference sequence). The germline V and J ends were trimmed by 2 bases and 5 bases, with 14 bases remaining between them. CDR3 bases: TGTGCCAGCAGCTTCATGGAGGCTTCGGACGAGCAGTACTTC. Protein product: CASSFMEASDEQYF.

This chain joins TRBV30 and TRBJ1-6; the D gene is possibly TRBD1 (6 bases). V lost 3 bases and J 9 bases, leaving 12 bases between the germline ends. CDR1 and CDR2 (germline): GTSNPN, SVGIG (reference sequence). The CDR3 extends over 13 amino acids. The CDR3 region has the DNA TGTGCCTGGAGGAGGGACATTGGTTCACCCCTCCACTTT. Translating gives CAWRRDIGSPLHF.

The V and J genes are TRBV6-5 and TRBJ1-2; D may be TRBD1 (5 bases). Trimming stripped 2 bases from V and 5 bases from J, with 9 bases between. Germline CDR1 and CDR2: MNHEY and SVGAGI. The CDR3 runs 13 residues. This CDR3 reads CASSYLQAYGYTF. In DNA form, the CDR3 reads TGTGCCAGCAGTTACCTACAGGCATATGGCTACACCTTC.

V usage is TRBV3-1 (or the pseudogene TRBV3-2) and J usage is TRBJ1-2, with D maybe TRBD1 (6 bases). Deletions cut 5 bases from V and 6 bases from J, with 22 bases between. The germline gives CDR1 LGHDT, CDR2 YNNKEL (reference sequence). The CDR3 runs 16 residues. The chain's CDR3 is CASSARDTGNRDGYTF. The CDR3 DNA sequence: TGTGCCAGCAGCGCACGAGATACGGGGAACAGGGATGGCTACACCTTC.

The CDR3 sequence: CASSLLFRVLYGGYTF. CDR3 in DNA: TGTGCCAGCAGCCTTCTATTCAGGGTGTTGTATGGTGGCTACACCTTC. The chain couples TRBV7-9 to TRBJ1-2; perhaps TRBD1 as D (5 bases). The CDR3 has 16 residues. CDR1 SEHNR and CDR2 FQNEAQ come from the germline V gene (reference sequence). Trimming left V 5 bases short and J 7 bases short, with 23 bases between.

This rearrangement joins TRBV3-1 (or the pseudogene TRBV3-2) to TRBJ2-7; D unclear. CDR1 is LGHDT, CDR2 YNNKEL, per germline (reference sequence). V was cut by 0 bases and J by 2 bases, with 14 bases left in between. CDR3 length equals 16 residues. CDR3 sequence: CASSQDNRRRPYEQYF. CDR3 DNA: TGTGCCAGCAGCCAAGATAATCGGCGGCGGCCCTACGAGCAGTACTTC.

This sequence joins TRBV2 and TRBJ1-5, with 9 bases matching TRBD1. The junction had 5 bases not matched to a gene; V was cut back by 6 bases and J by 11 bases. Per the germline V gene, CDR1 is SNHLY and CDR2 is FYNNEI. This CDR3 comprises 12 residues. The CDR3, as DNA: TGTGCCAGCAGGGGACAGGGAGGGGCCCAGCATTTT. This encodes CASRGQGGAQHF. The variable domain in full, with the rest retrieved from reference TRBV2 and TRBJ1-5, is EPEVTQTPSHQVTQMGQEVILRCVPISNHLYFYWYRQILGQKVEFLVSFYNNEISEKSEIFDDQFSVERPDGSNFTLKIRSTKLEDSAMYFCASRGQGGAQHFGDGTRLSIL.